The clone carrying this TCR beta chain was seen a handful of times. What it binds is unknown. From RNA transcripts, TCR beta CDR3 regions were amplified. In the first-round RT-PCR of the TCR CDR3, the HTBI primer set was used. MiXCR was run by TCRdb on the multiplex PCR reads, yielding one entry per CDR3 protein. The sample contains about 640,000 distinct CDR3 sequences, more than 14% of which appear only once. The sample is drawn from a study of T cells in Graves' hyperthyroidism and ophthalmopathy. Overall study results and limits: Ophthalmopathy, as predicted by the model, came a median roughly 6.5 months after the prediction.

This CDR3 spans 17 amino acids. In germline, CDR1 is DFQATT, CDR2 SNEGSKA (reference sequence). The V gene end was trimmed by 0 bases and the J gene end by 9 bases; junction bases not matched to a gene: 20. The sample comprised blood. The TCR originated in a woman aged 50 to 60 with Graves' ophthalmopathy. The chain carries TRBV20-1 and TRBJ2-7; 7 positions match TRBD2. Here the CDR3 DNA reads TGCAGTGCTAGAGATGGAGGGACCGACGGCGGGGGTGGGAGGCAGTACTTC. Amino acids: CSARDGGTDGGGGRQYF.